Given below is one T cell receptor beta chain in context. As yet, its antigen is unknown. Germline lookup yields CDR1 MNHNS and CDR2 SASEGT. The V gene lost 4 bases and the J gene lost 6 bases, with 20 bases spanning the gap. The CDR3 extends over 16 amino acids. The data were taken from a study of cytomegalovirus exposure and HLA in healthy donors. Looking at the study overall: HLA-typed donors were the source of 90 million or so unique TCRs, which an early data release held.

Findings and caveats of the study: Information on immune exposure was restricted to one variable (CMV serostatus). According to a later analysis, donors in an Asian-associated ancestry cluster reportedly had fewer N-insertions than the roughly 670-donor mean. The likely origin of a cluster of highly shared sequence variants was a sequencing artifact.

PCR used 60 Vbeta primers and 13 Jbeta primers. The data were produced by immunoSEQ multiplex PCR, yet TCRdb's version contains in-frame clones alone and is incomplete. The sample lists approximately 140,000 clones, 70% to 80% occurring once. Input material: PBMCs. The rearrangement uses TRBV6-1 and TRBJ2-3; D may be TRBD2 (5 bases). The origin of this receptor is a female donor in good health and CMV-seronegative. In nucleotides, the CDR3 is TGTGCCAGCAGTGGGACCGGAGACGGGATGGGGGATACGCAGTATTTT. It translates to CASSGTGDGMGDTQYF.